This TCR beta chain was sequenced for a study of blood T cell repertoires in COVID-19. Study context: The study drew acute and convalescent COVID-19 samples from the United States, Italy and Spain.

Per the germline V gene, CDR1 is MNHEY and CDR2 is SVGAGI. V was pared by 6 bases and J by 3 bases, with 9 bases between. CDR3 length equals 12 residues. Sequencing used immunoSEQ multiplex PCR; TCRdb keeps in-frame clones, though not all of them. The data contain about 130,000 clones, roughly 83% of them singletons. V and J are TRBV6-5 and TRBJ2-7, with D perhaps TRBD1 (5 bases). What was sequenced was peripheral blood. The origin of this receptor is a man aged 35 to 55 with active or convalescent COVID-19. CDR3 amino acids: CASRSTVYEQYF. The DNA for the CDR3 is TGTGCCAGCAGGTCGACAGTCTACGAGCAGTACTTC.